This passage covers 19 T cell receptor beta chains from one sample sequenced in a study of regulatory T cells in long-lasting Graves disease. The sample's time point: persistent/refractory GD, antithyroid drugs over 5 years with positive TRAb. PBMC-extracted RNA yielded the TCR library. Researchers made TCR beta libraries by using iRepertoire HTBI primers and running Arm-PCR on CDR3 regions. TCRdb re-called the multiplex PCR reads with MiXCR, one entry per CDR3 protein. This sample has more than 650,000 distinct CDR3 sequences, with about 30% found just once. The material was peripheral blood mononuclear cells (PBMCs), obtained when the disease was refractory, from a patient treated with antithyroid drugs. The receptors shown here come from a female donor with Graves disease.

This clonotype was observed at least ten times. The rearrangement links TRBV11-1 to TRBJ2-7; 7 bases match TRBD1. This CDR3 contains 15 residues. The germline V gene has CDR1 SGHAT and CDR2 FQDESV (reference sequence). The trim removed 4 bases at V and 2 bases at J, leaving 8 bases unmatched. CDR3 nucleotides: TGTGCCAGCAGCTCTGGGATGGACAGGACCTACGAGCAGTACTTC. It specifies CASSSGMDRTYEQYF.

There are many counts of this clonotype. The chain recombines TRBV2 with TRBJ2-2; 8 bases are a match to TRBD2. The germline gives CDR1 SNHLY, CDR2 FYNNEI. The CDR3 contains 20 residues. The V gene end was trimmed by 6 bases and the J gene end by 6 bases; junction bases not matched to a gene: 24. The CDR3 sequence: CASRPGTFRKSGRGSGELFF. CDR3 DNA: TGTGCCAGCAGGCCCGGCACCTTCCGGAAGAGCGGGAGAGGTTCCGGGGAGCTGTTTTTT. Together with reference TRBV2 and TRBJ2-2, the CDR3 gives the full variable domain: EPEVTQTPSHQVTQMGQEVILRCVPISNHLYFYWYRQILGQKVEFLVSFYNNEISEKSEIFDDQFSVERPDGSNFTLKIRSTKLEDSAMYFCASRPGTFRKSGRGSGELFFGEGSRLTVL.

In DNA, the CDR3 is TGCGCCAGCAGCCTAGGAGGGAGCGGGAGGGCGAACACCGGGGAGCTGTTTTTT. This codes for CASSLGGSGRANTGELFF. This chain links TRBV4-1 with TRBJ2-2; 10 positions agree with TRBD2. The CDR3 contains 18 residues. The V segment lost 4 bases and the J segment 0 bases; nucleotides outside the gene matches: 8. The germline V gene encodes CDR1 MGHRA and CDR2 YSYEKL.

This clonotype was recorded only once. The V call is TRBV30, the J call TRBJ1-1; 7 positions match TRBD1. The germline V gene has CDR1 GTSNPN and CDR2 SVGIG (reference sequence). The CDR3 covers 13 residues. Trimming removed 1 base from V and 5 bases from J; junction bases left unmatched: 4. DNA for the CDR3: TGTGCCTGGAGTGGACAGGGCAAAACTGAAGCTTTCTTT. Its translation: CAWSGQGKTEAFF. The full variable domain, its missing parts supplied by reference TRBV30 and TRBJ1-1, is SQTIHQWPATLVQPVGSPLSLECTVEGTSNPNLYWYRQAAGRGLQLLFYSVGIGQISSEVPQNLSASRPQDRQFILSSKKLLLSDSGFYLCAWSGQGKTEAFFGQGTRLTVV.

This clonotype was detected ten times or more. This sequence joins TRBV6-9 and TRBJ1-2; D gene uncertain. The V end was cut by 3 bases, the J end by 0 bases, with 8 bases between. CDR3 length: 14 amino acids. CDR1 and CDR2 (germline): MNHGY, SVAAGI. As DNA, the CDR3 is TGTGCCAGCAGTTACGCCAGTACTAACTATGGCTACACCTTC. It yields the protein CASSYASTNYGYTF.

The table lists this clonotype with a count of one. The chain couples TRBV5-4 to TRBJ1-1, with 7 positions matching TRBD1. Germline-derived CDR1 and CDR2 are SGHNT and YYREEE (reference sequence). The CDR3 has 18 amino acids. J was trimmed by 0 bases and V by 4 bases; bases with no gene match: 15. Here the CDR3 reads CASSLVVGGVGVNTEAFF. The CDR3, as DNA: TGTGCCAGCAGCCTAGTAGTAGGGGGCGTCGGGGTGAACACTGAAGCTTTCTTT.

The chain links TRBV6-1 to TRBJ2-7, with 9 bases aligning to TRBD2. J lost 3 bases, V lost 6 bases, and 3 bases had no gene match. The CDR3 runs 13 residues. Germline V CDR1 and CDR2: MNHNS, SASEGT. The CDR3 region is CASRDSGSYEQYF. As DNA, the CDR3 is TGTGCCAGCAGGGATAGCGGGAGCTACGAGCAGTACTTC.

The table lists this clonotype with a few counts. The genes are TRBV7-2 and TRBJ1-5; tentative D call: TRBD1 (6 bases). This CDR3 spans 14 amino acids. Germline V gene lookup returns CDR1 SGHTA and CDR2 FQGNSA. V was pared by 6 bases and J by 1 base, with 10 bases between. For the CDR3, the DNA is TGTGCCAGCAGGACTACAGGGAGCAATCAGCCCCAGCATTTT. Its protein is CASRTTGSNQPQHF.

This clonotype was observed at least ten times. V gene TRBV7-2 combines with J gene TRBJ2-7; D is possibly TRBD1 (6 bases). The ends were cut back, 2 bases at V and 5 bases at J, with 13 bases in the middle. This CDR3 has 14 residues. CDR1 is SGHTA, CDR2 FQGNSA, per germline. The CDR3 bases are TGTGCCAGCAGCTTAAGGGGGAGTCTCAACGAGCAGTACTTC. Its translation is CASSLRGSLNEQYF.

This chain's CDR3 is CSASPVSGNTIYF. Here the CDR3 DNA reads TGCAGTGCTAGCCCCGTCTCTGGAAACACCATATATTTT. This chain joins TRBV20-1 and TRBJ1-3; D is uncertain. V dropped 3 bases and J dropped 0 bases, with 6 bases sitting between them. CDR1 is DFQATT, CDR2 SNEGSKA, per germline (reference sequence). The CDR3 consists of 13 residues.

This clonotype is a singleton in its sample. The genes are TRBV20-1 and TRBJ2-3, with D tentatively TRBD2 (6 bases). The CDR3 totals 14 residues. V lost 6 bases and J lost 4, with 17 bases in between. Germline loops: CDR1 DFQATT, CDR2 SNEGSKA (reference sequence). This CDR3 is CSALLAVSADTQYF. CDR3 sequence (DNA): TGCAGTGCCCTACTAGCTGTCAGCGCAGATACGCAGTATTTT.

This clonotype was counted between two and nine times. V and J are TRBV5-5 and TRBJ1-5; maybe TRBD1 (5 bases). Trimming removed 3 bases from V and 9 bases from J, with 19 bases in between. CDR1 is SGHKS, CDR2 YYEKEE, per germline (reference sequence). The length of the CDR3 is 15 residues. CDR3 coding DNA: TGTGCCAGCAGCTCGGGGACGGGGACTGGTTGGCCCCAGCATTTT. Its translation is CASSSGTGTGWPQHF.

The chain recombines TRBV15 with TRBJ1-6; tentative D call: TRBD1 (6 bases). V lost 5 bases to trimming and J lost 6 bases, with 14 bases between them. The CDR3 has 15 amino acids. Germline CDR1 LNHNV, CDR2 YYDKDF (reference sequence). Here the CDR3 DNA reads TGTGCCACCAGCCGCCGGACAGCAAGTAATTCACCCCTCCACTTT. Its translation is CATSRRTASNSPLHF.

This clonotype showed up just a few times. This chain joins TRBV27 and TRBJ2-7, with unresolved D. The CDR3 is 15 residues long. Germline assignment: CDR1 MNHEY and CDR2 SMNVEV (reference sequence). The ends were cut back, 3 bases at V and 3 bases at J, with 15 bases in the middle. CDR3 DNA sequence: TGTGCCAGCAGTTTTGCGGAGACCCCCGTCTACGAGCAGTACTTC. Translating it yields CASSFAETPVYEQYF.

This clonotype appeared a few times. The CDR3 region is CASRAGTTNTGELFF. CDR3 in DNA: TGTGCCAGCAGGGCCGGGACAACGAACACCGGGGAGCTGTTTTTT. The chain joins TRBV6-1 to TRBJ2-2, with a possible D match to TRBD1 (6 bases). Per germline, CDR1 MNHNS and CDR2 SASEGT. The CDR3 has 15 amino acids. Trimming cost V 6 bases and J 0 bases, with 11 bases left between them.

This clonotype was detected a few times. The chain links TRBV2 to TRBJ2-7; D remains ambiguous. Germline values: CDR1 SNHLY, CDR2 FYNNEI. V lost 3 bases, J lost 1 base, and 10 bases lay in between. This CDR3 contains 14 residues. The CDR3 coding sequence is TGTGCCAGCAGTGACCAGACGAATTCCTACGAGCAGTACTTC. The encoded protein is CASSDQTNSYEQYF.

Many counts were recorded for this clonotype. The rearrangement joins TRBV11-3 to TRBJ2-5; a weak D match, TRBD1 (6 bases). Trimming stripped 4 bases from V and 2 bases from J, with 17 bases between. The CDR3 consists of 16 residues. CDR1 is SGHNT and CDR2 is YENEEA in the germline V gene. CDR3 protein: CASSSQAGTQQETQYF. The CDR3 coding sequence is TGTGCCAGCAGCTCCCAGGCCGGGACACAGCAAGAGACCCAGTACTTC.

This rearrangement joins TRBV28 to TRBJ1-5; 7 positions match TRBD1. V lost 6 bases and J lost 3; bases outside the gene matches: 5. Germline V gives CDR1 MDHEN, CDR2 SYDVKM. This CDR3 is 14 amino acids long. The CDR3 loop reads CASSRDSVNQPQHF. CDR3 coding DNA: TGTGCCAGCAGCCGGGACAGCGTCAATCAGCCCCAGCATTTT.

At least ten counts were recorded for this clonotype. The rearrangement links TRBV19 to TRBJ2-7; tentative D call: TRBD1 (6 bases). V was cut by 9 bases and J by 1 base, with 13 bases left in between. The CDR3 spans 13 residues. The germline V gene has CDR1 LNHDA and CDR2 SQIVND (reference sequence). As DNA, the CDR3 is TGTGCCAGCAGTTCAGGGGCATCCTACGAGCAGTACTTC. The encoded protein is CASSSGASYEQYF.